This T cell receptor (beta chain) was observed in a study of cytomegalovirus exposure and HLA in healthy donors. Germline-derived CDR1 and CDR2 are SGHTA and FQGNSA. The length of the CDR3 is 13 residues. The trim removed 11 bases at V and 7 bases at J, leaving 11 bases unmatched. Use of 60 Vbeta and 13 Jbeta primers characterized the PCR. Only in-frame clones appear in the TCRdb table, and some are missing; sequencing was by immunoSEQ multiplex PCR. Here the sample spans approximately 110,000 clones, roughly 70% being singletons. The chain has TRBV7-2 and TRBJ2-3; TRBD2 aligns across 8 bases. The sample taken for sequencing was PBMCs. This TCR was sampled from a man aged 35-49 years in good health and CMV-seropositive. The DNA of the CDR3 is TGTGCCTCAGGCAGCGGGAGTACTAATACGCAGTATTTT. Its protein is CASGSGSTNTQYF.